Shown below are 5 T cell receptor beta chains from a single sample sequenced in a study of tumor-infiltrating lymphocytes in primary liver carcinoma. TCR beta cDNA came from about 500 ng total RNA, primed with a constant-region primer. Modified slightly, ARM-PCR produced TCR beta libraries over three nested multiplex PCR rounds. Forward primers for TRBV1-TRBV30 and a C-beta reverse primer served the first two PCR rounds, at around 9 cycles each. TCRdb re-called the multiplex PCR reads through MiXCR, storing one row per CDR3 protein. This table holds under 85,000 distinct CDR3 sequences, more than 65% found once. Unsorted bulk tissue of about 20-32 mg yielded co-extracted RNA and DNA. The sample was liver tumor tissue from sampling region 1. Subset defined: tumor region T1, superior pole. These receptors were taken from a man aged 40-50 years with primary liver carcinoma and hepatitis B virus infection.

The CDR3 DNA sequence: TGTGCCAGCAGTCCACCCGAGAGCGGGAGTGATAATGAGCAGTTCTTC. Its translation: CASSPPESGSDNEQFF. The chain couples TRBV6-1 to TRBJ2-1; 8 nucleotides match TRBD2. The CDR3 totals 16 residues. In germline, CDR1 is MNHNS, CDR2 SASEGT. The V gene end was trimmed by 5 bases and the J gene end by 7 bases; junction bases not matched to a gene: 13.

For this clonotype: A junction boundary mismatches the germline segment, possibly from a read error. The rearrangement links TRBV29-1 to TRBJ2-1; perhaps TRBD2 as D (5 bases). Germline assignment: CDR1 SQVTM and CDR2 ANQGSEA. CDR3 length: 12 residues. The CDR3: CSVETPSDEQFF. CDR3 bases: TGTAGCGTTGAGACGCCATCGGATGAGCAGTTCTTC.

The chain couples TRBV11-3 to TRBJ2-3, with 10 positions matching TRBD2. J lost 8 bases, V lost 1 base, and 6 bases had no gene match. Germline V gene sequence: CDR1 SGHNT, CDR2 YENEEA. The CDR3 sequence is 15 residues long. This CDR3 reads CASSLGTSGKGTQYF. CDR3 coding DNA: TGTGCCAGCAGCTTAGGGACTAGCGGAAAGGGTACGCAGTATTTT.

On this clonotype itself: This is likely a read error, given that the CDR3 carries no conserved phenylalanine or tryptophan at its end. The chain uses TRBV29-1 and TRBJ2-3, with 9 positions matching TRBD1. Per germline, CDR1 SQVTM and CDR2 ANQGSEA. There are 14 residues in the CDR3. CDR3 nucleotides: TGCAGCCTTGTGGCCGGGACAGGGCTAGATACTCAGTATTAT. It codes for CSLVAGTGLDTQYY.

The V call is TRBV29-1, the J call TRBJ2-7, with D possibly TRBD2 on 5 matching bases. The germline CDR1 and CDR2 sequences are SQVTM and ANQGSEA. The CDR3 runs 18 residues. The V end lost 2 bases, the J end lost 13 bases, and 36 bases lay between the germline ends. The DNA for the CDR3 is TGCAGCGTTGAAAGTCGCTGGAGAATTACCGGCGTGGAGGACGAACAATACTTC. Amino acid sequence: CSVESRWRITGVEDEQYF.